The TCR beta chain under discussion was sequenced for a study of T cells in Graves' hyperthyroidism and ophthalmopathy. About the study: Peripheral blood was collected at initial diagnosis, before any treatment.

Study findings and constraints: The model anticipated ophthalmopathy a median about six months pre-onset.

This clonotype has at least ten counts. Its antigen remains unidentified. Amplification yielded TCR beta CDR3 regions, with RNA transcripts as the source. TCR CDR3 underwent first-round RT-PCR with the HTBI primer set. MiXCR, run by TCRdb on the multiplex PCR reads, gives a single entry per CDR3 protein. Of hundreds of thousands of distinct CDR3 sequences listed, 14% are singletons. The CDR3 runs 15 residues. Germline V gene lookup returns CDR1 MDHEN and CDR2 SYDVKM. Trimming shortened V by 6 bases and J by 0 bases, and 15 bases separated the two germline ends. The source of the PBMCs was approximately 9.5 ml of fresh peripheral blood.

The genes are TRBV28 and TRBJ2-7; unclear D gene. The sample was blood. This TCR was sampled from a woman between 18 and 30 years old with Graves' hyperthyroidism. The CDR3 coding sequence is TGTGCCAGCAGCCCTGGCCCAGAAGGCTCCTACGAGCAGTACTTC. It codes for CASSPGPEGSYEQYF. Full variable domain (remainder filled in from reference TRBV28 and TRBJ2-7): DVKVTQSSRYLVKRTGEKVFLECVQDMDHENMFWYRQDPGLGLRLIYFSYDVKMKEKGDIPEGYSVSREKKERFSLILESASTNQTSMYLCASSPGPEGSYEQYFGPGTRLTVT.